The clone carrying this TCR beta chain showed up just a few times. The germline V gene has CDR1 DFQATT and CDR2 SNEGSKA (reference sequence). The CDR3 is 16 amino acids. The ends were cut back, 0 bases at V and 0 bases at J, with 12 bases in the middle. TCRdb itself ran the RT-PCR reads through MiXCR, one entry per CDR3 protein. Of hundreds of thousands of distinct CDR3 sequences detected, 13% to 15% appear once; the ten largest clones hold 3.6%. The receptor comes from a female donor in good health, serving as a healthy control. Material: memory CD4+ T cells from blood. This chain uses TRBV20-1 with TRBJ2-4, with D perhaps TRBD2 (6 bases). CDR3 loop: CSARDLGGLAKNIQYF. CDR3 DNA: TGCAGTGCTAGAGATCTTGGAGGGCTAGCCAAAAACATTCAGTACTTC.